Described below is a single T cell receptor (beta chain) sequence and its context. Its antigen is unknown. The treatment was: 15 to 20 received Ad26.COV2.S at low or high dose, single or two shots; a few received placebo; per-sample allocation not given. Material that was analyzed had been drawn on day 63 after the first vaccine or placebo injection. The sample belongs to a study of Ad26.COV2.S vaccination and SARS-CoV-2 variants. Overall study: The COV1001 Ad26.COV2.S trial arm included the donor. Recipients of Ad26.COV2.S got it intramuscularly, once or twice 56 days apart. Whole-study findings and limits: It is possible that the TCR breadth and depth analyses underestimated the total T cell responses. Vaccine recipients showed a spike-specific TCR breadth that was higher than in placebo recipients.

V was pared by 0 bases and J by 7 bases, with 9 bases between. The CDR3 contains 13 residues. From germline, CDR1 is LNHNV and CDR2 YYDKDF (reference sequence). Repertoires were generated with immunoSEQ multiplex PCR, while TCRdb's copy carries only in-frame clones and drops some. The sample has about 680,000 clones; about 89% are singletons. The receptor comes from a person aged 18-60 years who received the Ad26.COV2.S COVID-19 vaccine or a placebo. This chain links TRBV15 with TRBJ2-5; no reliable D call. The material sequenced was peripheral blood, taken in a trial of Ad26.COV2.S vaccine versus placebo. CDR3 amino acids: CATSRDQGVTQYF. CDR3 bases: TGTGCCACCAGCAGAGATCAAGGCGTGACCCAGTACTTC. The variable domain in full, completed from reference TRBV15 and TRBJ2-5, reads DAMVIQNPRYQVTQFGKPVTLSCSQTLNHNVMYWYQQKSSQAPKLLFHYYDKDFNNEADTPDNFQSRRPNTSFCFLDIRSPGLGDTAMYLCATSRDQGVTQYFGPGTRLLVL.